What follows is one TCR beta chain and its context. Germline V gives CDR1 SGHRS, CDR2 YFSETQ. V was pared by 4 bases and J by 2 bases, with 12 bases between. The CDR3 is 14 amino acids. The sample belongs to a study of blood T cell repertoires in COVID-19. This table comes from immunoSEQ multiplex PCR, and its TCRdb copy is limited to in-frame clones, with some not included. The sample records approximately 260,000 clones, 70% to 90% being singletons. Sequenced sample: peripheral blood. This TCR derives from a man in his late teens or twenties with active or convalescent COVID-19. The chain is built from TRBV5-1 and TRBJ2-5; D may be TRBD1 (5 bases). In nucleotides, the CDR3 is TGCGCCAGCAGCAGGGGAATGGCACAAGAGACCCAGTACTTC. Residues: CASSRGMAQETQYF.